This TCR beta chain stems from a study of Ad26.COV2.S vaccination and SARS-CoV-2 variants. Turning to the study itself: Dosing was one shot or two shots 56 days apart.

The germline V gene has CDR1 LNHDA and CDR2 SQIVND (reference sequence). The trim removed 6 bases at V and 7 bases at J, leaving 8 bases unmatched. There are 15 residues in the CDR3. Clones were read by immunoSEQ multiplex PCR, and TCRdb kept only the in-frame ones, dropping some. Altogether about 320,000 clones are present, around 90% being singletons, with the ten largest covering around 5.5%. Treatment defined: about 20 received Ad26.COV2.S at low or high dose, single or two shots; roughly five received placebo; per-sample allocation not given. The samples date from day 63 after the first vaccine or placebo injection. In Boston, the donor was an adult between 18-55 years of age.

The sequence derives from a person between 18 and 65 years old who received the Ad26.COV2.S COVID-19 vaccine or a placebo. The source was peripheral blood, collected in a trial of Ad26.COV2.S vaccine versus placebo. This chain joins TRBV19 and TRBJ1-6; 8 nucleotides agree with TRBD1. The DNA for the CDR3 is TGTGCCAGTAGCTCGGACAGGGCGTGGAATTCACCCCTCCACTTT. This gives the protein CASSSDRAWNSPLHF.